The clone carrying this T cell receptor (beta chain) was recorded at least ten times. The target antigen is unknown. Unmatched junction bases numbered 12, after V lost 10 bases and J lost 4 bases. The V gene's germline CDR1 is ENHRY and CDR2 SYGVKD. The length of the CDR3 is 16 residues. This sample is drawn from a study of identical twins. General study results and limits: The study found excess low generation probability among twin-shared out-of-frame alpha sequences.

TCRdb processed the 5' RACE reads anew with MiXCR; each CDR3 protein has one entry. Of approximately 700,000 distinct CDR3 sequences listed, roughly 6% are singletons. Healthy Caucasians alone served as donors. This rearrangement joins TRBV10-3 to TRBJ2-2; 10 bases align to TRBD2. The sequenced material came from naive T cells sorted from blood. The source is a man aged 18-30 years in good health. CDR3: CATVQREGLGTGELFF. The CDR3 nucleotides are TGTGCCACCGTCCAGCGGGAGGGCCTAGGCACCGGGGAGCTGTTTTTT.